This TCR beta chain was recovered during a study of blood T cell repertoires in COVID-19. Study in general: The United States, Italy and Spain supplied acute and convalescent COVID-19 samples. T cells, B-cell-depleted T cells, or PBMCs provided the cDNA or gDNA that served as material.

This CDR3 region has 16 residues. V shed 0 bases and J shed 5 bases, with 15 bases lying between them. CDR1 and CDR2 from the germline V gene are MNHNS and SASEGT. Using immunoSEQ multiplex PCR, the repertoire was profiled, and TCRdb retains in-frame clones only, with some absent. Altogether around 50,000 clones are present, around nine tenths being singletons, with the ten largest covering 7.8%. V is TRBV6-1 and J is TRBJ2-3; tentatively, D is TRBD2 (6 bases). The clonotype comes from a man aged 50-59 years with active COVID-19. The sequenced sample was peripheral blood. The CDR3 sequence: CASSEAGSGEGDTQYF. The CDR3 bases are TGTGCCAGCAGTGAAGCGGGTTCGGGAGAGGGAGATACGCAGTATTTT.